Following are 21 T cell receptor beta chains from one sample sequenced in a study of T cell responses to AZD1222 COVID-19 vaccine. This table comes from immunoSEQ multiplex PCR, and its TCRdb copy is limited to in-frame clones, with some not included. Among about 120,000 clones listed, 85% to 90% were seen once. The sample in question was peripheral blood, obtained on day 0 of AZD1222 vaccination. Every receptor here comes from an adult in good health.

The chain joins TRBV6-5 to TRBJ2-7, with no clear D. V lost 5 bases to trimming and J lost 0 bases, with 14 bases between them. Germline lookup yields CDR1 MNHEY and CDR2 SVGAGI. CDR3 length equals 15 residues. This CDR3 reads CASSPTYSRSYEQYF. As DNA, the CDR3 is TGTGCCAGCAGTCCTACGTACTCCCGCTCCTACGAGCAGTACTTC.

The CDR3 DNA is TGTGCCAGCAGTTACAGCGGGGGAAGGGTGAACACTGAAGCTTTCTTT. Protein product: CASSYSGGRVNTEAFF. J is TRBJ1-1 and V is TRBV6-5; a weak D match, TRBD1 (5 bases). The CDR3 is 16 amino acids. The V gene lost 2 bases and the J gene lost 0 bases, with 13 bases spanning the gap. The germline gives CDR1 MNHEY, CDR2 SVGAGI.

This chain uses TRBV2 with TRBJ2-7; TRBD1 aligns across 10 bases. This CDR3 is 14 amino acids long. The V gene's germline CDR1 is SNHLY and CDR2 FYNNEI. J lost 2 bases, V lost 6 bases, and 4 bases had no gene match. Written as DNA, the CDR3 is TGTGCCAGCAGCCCGGGACAGGGGACCTACGAGCAGTACTTC. Protein product: CASSPGQGTYEQYF.

This clone was counted a single time. The gene calls are TRBV6-1 and TRBJ2-6; no firm D call. Germline-derived CDR1 and CDR2 are MNHNS and SASEGT. The CDR3 has 17 residues. V dropped 2 bases and J dropped 0 bases, with 11 bases sitting between them. The CDR3 is CASSEWASPSGANVLTF. The DNA of the CDR3 is TGTGCCAGCAGTGAATGGGCTTCTCCCTCTGGGGCCAACGTCCTGACTTTC.

Comment on this clone: A much larger clone differs by one base, so this may be a read error. The rearrangement joins TRBV6-2 or TRBV6-3 to TRBJ1-1, with no clear D. Germline CDR1 reads MNHEY; CDR2 reads SVGEGT. The CDR3 runs 13 residues. Trimming left V 1 base short and J 1 base short, with 4 bases between. DNA for the CDR3: TGTGCCAGCAGTTACTGGGAGAACACTGAAGCTTTCTTT. It is translated as CASSYWENTEAFF.

V and J are TRBV7-2 and TRBJ2-1; 11 bases match TRBD2. The CDR3 runs 15 residues. V shed 4 bases and J 4 bases; nucleotides not matched to a gene: 3. Germline CDR1 reads SGHTA; CDR2 reads FQGNSA. The CDR3: CASSSGTSGYNEQFF. The CDR3 DNA reads as TGTGCCAGCAGCTCCGGGACTAGCGGTTACAATGAGCAGTTCTTC.

The V and J genes are TRBV3-1 (or the pseudogene TRBV3-2) and TRBJ1-2; no reliable D call. V lost 1 base and J 8 bases, leaving 8 bases between the germline ends. Germline V gene lookup returns CDR1 LGHDT and CDR2 YNNKEL (reference sequence). CDR3 length equals 12 residues. Written as DNA, the CDR3 is TGTGCCAGCAGCCAAGTTCGAAGCGGCTACACCTTC. Translated: CASSQVRSGYTF.

Notes on this clone: A junction boundary mismatches the germline segment, possibly from a read error. The rearrangement uses TRBV6-2 or TRBV6-3 and TRBJ1-2, with D maybe TRBD1 (6 bases). CDR1 and CDR2 (germline): MNHEY, SVGEGT. The CDR3 runs 11 residues. The CDR3 spells CASSLDGTPIF. For the CDR3, the DNA is TGTGCCAGCAGTTTGGATGGGACACCCATCTTC.

This clone was seen only a few times. The genes are TRBV18 and TRBJ1-1; TRBD1 matches 9 bases. The junction had 4 bases not matched to a gene; V was cut back by 3 bases and J by 5 bases. There are 14 residues in the CDR3. Per the germline V gene, CDR1 is KGHSH and CDR2 is LQKENI. DNA of the CDR3: TGTGCCAGCTCACCCGGGACAGGGAGGACTGAAGCTTTCTTT. It yields the protein CASSPGTGRTEAFF.

This chain joins TRBV6-5 and TRBJ2-7; a possible D gene is TRBD1 (6 bases). The CDR3 length is 13 residues. Germline V lookup: CDR1 MNHEY, CDR2 SVGAGI. Trimming took 10 bases from V and 3 from J, leaving 16 bases between them. The CDR3: CATESPRGYEQYF. The DNA for the CDR3 is TGTGCCACCGAATCCCCCAGGGGCTACGAGCAGTACTTC.

By sample fraction, this clone is medium-sized. This chain connects TRBV7-9 to TRBJ2-5; no reliable D call. Per germline, CDR1 SEHNR and CDR2 FQNEAQ (reference sequence). V was cut by 5 bases and J by 4 bases, with 11 bases left in between. This CDR3 has 13 amino acids. CDR3 amino acids: CASSPIEIETQYF. Here the CDR3 DNA reads TGTGCCAGCAGCCCCATTGAGATAGAGACCCAGTACTTC. Based on the CDR3 plus reference TRBV7-9 and TRBJ2-5, the full variable domain is DTGVSQNPRHKITKRGQNVTFRCDPISEHNRLYWYRQTLGQGPEFLTYFQNEAQLEKSRLLSDRFSAERPKGSFSTLEIQRTEQGDSAMYLCASSPIEIETQYFGPGTRLLVL.

V gene TRBV19 combines with J gene TRBJ1-1; no reliable D call. Trimming removed 5 bases from V and 0 bases from J, with 4 bases in between. The CDR3 has 12 residues. Looked up from germline, CDR1 is LNHDA and CDR2 is SQIVND (reference sequence). This chain's CDR3 is CASSPLNTEAFF. Here the CDR3 DNA reads TGTGCCAGTAGTCCTTTGAACACTGAAGCTTTCTTT.

The chain combines TRBV11-2 with TRBJ1-5; D perhaps matches TRBD1 (5 bases). Germline V gives CDR1 SGHAT, CDR2 FQNNGV. With 1 base removed from V and 8 bases from J, the gap between germline ends came to 15 bases. The CDR3 consists of 15 residues. The CDR3 sequence: CASSLGGARGEPQHF. The CDR3 DNA follows: TGTGCCAGCAGCTTAGGTGGGGCACGGGGAGAGCCCCAGCATTTT.

The chain joins TRBV7-2 to TRBJ2-4; D not certain. The ends were cut back, 3 bases at V and 0 bases at J, with 9 bases in the middle. This CDR3 spans 15 amino acids. The germline V gene has CDR1 SGHTA and CDR2 FQGNSA. CDR3: CASSFKRIAKNIQYF. CDR3 DNA sequence: TGTGCCAGCAGCTTTAAACGGATAGCCAAAAACATTCAGTACTTC.

V and J are TRBV29-1 and TRBJ1-2, with no clear D. The CDR3 totals 13 residues. The V end was cut by 3 bases, the J end by 2 bases, with 10 bases between. Per the germline V gene, CDR1 is SQVTM and CDR2 is ANQGSEA. This CDR3 reads CSVDRWGNYGYTF. As DNA, the CDR3 is TGCAGCGTTGATCGATGGGGAAACTATGGCTACACCTTC.

The V gene is TRBV6-2 or TRBV6-3, the J gene TRBJ2-1; the match to TRBD1 covers 9 bases. V gave up 6 bases and J gave up 1 base; unmatched junction bases: 7. Germline values: CDR1 MNHEY, CDR2 SVGEGT. The CDR3 has 16 amino acids. The CDR3: CASSRTTGGSYNEQFF. In nucleotides, the CDR3 is TGTGCCAGCAGCCGTACGACAGGGGGATCCTACAATGAGCAGTTCTTC.

The chain has TRBV19 and TRBJ2-7; 12 bases align to TRBD2. Germline V lookup: CDR1 LNHDA, CDR2 SQIVND (reference sequence). This CDR3 contains 13 residues. V dropped 7 bases and J dropped 5; count of bases not matched to a gene: 3. CDR3 sequence reads: CASNLAGGHEQYF. The CDR3 region has the DNA TGTGCCAGTAATCTAGCGGGGGGGCACGAGCAGTACTTC.

V is TRBV6-4 and J is TRBJ1-5; possible D gene TRBD1, 5 bases. CDR3 length: 13 amino acids. In germline, CDR1 is MRHNA, CDR2 SNTAGT. V was pared by 3 bases and J by 7 bases, with 10 bases between. The CDR3 here is CASSEQGGQPQHF. The CDR3 DNA follows: TGTGCCAGCAGTGAGCAGGGAGGACAGCCCCAGCATTTT.

A few counts support this clone. The CDR3, as DNA: TGCGCCAGCAGCTTGATGAGACAGGGGAGTGCTGTTCTCTATGGCTACACCTTC. It translates to CASSLMRQGSAVLYGYTF. The V gene is TRBV5-1, the J gene TRBJ1-2; TRBD1 matches at 8 bases. Germline V lookup: CDR1 SGHRS, CDR2 YFSETQ. The V and J ends lost 1 base and 4 bases, in that order; junction bases with no gene match: 15. This CDR3 is built from 18 residues.

This clone has just a few counts. The J gene is TRBJ1-1, the V gene TRBV5-1; perhaps TRBD1 as D (6 bases). The CDR3 runs 16 residues. Trimming took off 4 bases at V and 0 bases at J, with 16 bases between the two ends. Germline V gene lookup returns CDR1 SGHRS and CDR2 YFSETQ. The CDR3 DNA reads TGCGCCAGCAGCATAAATCCGGGACAAATGAACACTGAAGCTTTCTTT. Its protein is CASSINPGQMNTEAFF.

This chain connects TRBV28 to TRBJ1-2; D is unresolved. CDR3 size: 13 residues. Trimming stripped 3 bases from V and 1 base from J, with 6 bases between. Germline-derived CDR1 and CDR2 are MDHEN and SYDVKM. The DNA for the CDR3 is TGTGCCAGCAGTTTGGGTCTTAACTATGGCTACACCTTC. Translation gives CASSLGLNYGYTF.